The T cell receptor (beta chain) described here comes from a study of shared T cell receptors in the human thymus. The CDR3 has 15 residues. Per germline, CDR1 SNHLY and CDR2 FYNNEI. V was trimmed by 10 bases and J by 3 bases, leaving 21 bases between them. This clone turned up a few times. Sequencing used immunoSEQ multiplex PCR; TCRdb keeps in-frame clones, though not all of them. Of more than 550,000 clones in the sample, roughly 88% were seen once. These data also formed part of another study, on human thymus T cells. As that study records: Across thymic and blood repertoires, the usage of V and J genes appeared to be biased.

The chain combines TRBV2 with TRBJ1-1; D perhaps matches TRBD1 (6 bases). Sequenced material: thymocytes. The clonotype comes from a girl younger than two with a congenital heart defect. The CDR3 nucleotides are TGTGCCACCCGCGGGTTGGGGGGGGCGGACACTGAAGCTTTCTTT. This gives the protein CATRGLGGADTEAFF.